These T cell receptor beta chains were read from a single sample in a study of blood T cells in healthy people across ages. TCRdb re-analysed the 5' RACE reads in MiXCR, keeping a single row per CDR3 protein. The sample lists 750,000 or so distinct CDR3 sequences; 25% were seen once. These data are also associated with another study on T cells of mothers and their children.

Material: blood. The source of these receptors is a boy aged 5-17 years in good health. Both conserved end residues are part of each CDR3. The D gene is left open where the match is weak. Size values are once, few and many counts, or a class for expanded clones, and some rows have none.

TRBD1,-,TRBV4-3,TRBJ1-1,TGCGCCAGCAGCCTCGACAGGGCCGCGGTTCTGAACACTGAAGCTTTCTTT,CASSLDRAAVLNTEAFF
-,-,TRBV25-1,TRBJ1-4,TGTGCCAGCAGTGAACCCTTGGAAAAACTGTTTTTT,CASSEPLEKLFF
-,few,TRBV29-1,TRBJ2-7,TGCAGCGTTGGAACGAACTACGAGCAGTACTTC,CSVGTNYEQYF
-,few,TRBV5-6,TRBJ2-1,TGTGCCAGCAGCTTGGTGGGAGAGAATGAGCAGTTCTTC,CASSLVGENEQFF
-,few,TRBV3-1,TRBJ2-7,TGTGCCAGCAGCCAACGACTAACCTACGAGCAGTACTTC,CASSQRLTYEQYF
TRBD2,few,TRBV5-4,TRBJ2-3,TGTGCCAGCCGTTCAGCGGGAGACGGCACAGATACGCAGTATTTT,CASRSAGDGTDTQYF
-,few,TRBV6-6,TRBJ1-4,TGTGCCAGCAGTTACCGTGGGGGTTGGGGTGAAAAACTGTTTTTT,CASSYRGGWGEKLFF
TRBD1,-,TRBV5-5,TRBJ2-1,TGTGCCAGCAGAACTCCGGGACAGGGGTGCAATGAGCAGTTCTTC,CASRTPGQGCNEQFF
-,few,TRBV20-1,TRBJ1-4,TGCAGTGCTATTTTAGGTTACGGCACTAATGAAAAACTGTTTTTT,CSAILGYGTNEKLFF
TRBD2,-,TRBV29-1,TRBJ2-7,TGCAGCGTTGAAGTGACTAGCGGGAGCCCCATCTCCTACGAGCAGTACTTC,CSVEVTSGSPISYEQYF
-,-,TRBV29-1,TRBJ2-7,TGCAGCGTTGACGCTTTAGGGAATTCCTACGAGCAGTACTTC,CSVDALGNSYEQYF
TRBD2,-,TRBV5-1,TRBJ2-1,TGCGCCAGCAGCTTGGTTGTGGGGGGGGACTACAATGAGCAGTTCTTC,CASSLVVGGDYNEQFF
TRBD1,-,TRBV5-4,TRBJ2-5,TGTGCCAGCAGCTTGGCCGTTACGAGACAGGGGGGGACCCAGTACTTC,CASSLAVTRQGGTQYF
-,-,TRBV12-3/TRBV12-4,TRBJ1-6,TGTGCCAGCAGGATCAGGGGCTTCGGGTCACCCCTCCACTTT,CASRIRGFGSPLHF
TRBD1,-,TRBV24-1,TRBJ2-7,TGTGCCACCAGTGATTCAGGGACAGGGAGAATCCACGAGCAGTACTTC,CATSDSGTGRIHEQYF
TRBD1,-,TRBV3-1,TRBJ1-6,TGTGCCAGCAGCCAAGAGGGGGGACAGGGGCCTTCACCCCTCCACTTT,CASSQEGGQGPSPLHF
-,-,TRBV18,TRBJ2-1,TGTGCCAGCTCACCATTTAAGTCAGATTACAATGAGCAGTTCTTC,CASSPFKSDYNEQFF
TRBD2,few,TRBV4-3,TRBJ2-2,TGCGCCAGCAGCGGTAGCGGGGGGAACACCGGGGAGCTGTTTTTT,CASSGSGGNTGELFF
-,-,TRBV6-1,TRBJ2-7,TGTGCCAGCCCTGGGTTAGGGGCCTACGAGCAGTACTTC,CASPGLGAYEQYF
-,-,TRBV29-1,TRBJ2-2,TGCAGCGTTGAAGAGGAGACCGGGGAGCTGTTTTTT,CSVEEETGELFF
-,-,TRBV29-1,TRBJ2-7,TGCAGCATCCGCCAGGGGATCGAGCAGTACTTC,CSIRQGIEQYF
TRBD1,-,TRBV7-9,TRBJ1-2,TGTGCCAGCAGCTTCCTTCAGGGGGGCGCTCATTATGGCTACACCTTC,CASSFLQGGAHYGYTF
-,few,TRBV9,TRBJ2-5,TGTGCCAGCAGCGTAGAGGTGGCAGGCAAAGAGACCCAGTACTTC,CASSVEVAGKETQYF
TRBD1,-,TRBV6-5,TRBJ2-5,TGTGCCAGCAGGTCCGGGACAGGGGCAGAGACCCAGTACTTC,CASRSGTGAETQYF
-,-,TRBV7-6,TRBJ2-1,TGTGCCAGCAGCACCACCGGCCTATCCCTCTCCTACAATGAGCAGTTCTTC,CASSTTGLSLSYNEQFF
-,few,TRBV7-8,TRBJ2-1,TGTGCCAGCAGCGGGGGGACAGCGTCTGAGCAGTTCTTC,CASSGGTASEQFF
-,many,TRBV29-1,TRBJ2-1,TGCAGCGTTGATTCTTCCGGTTATGAGCAGTTCTTC,CSVDSSGYEQFF
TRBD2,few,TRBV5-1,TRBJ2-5,TGCGCCAGCAGCATAGCGGGAGGGCCGGAGGAGACCCAGTACTTC,CASSIAGGPEETQYF
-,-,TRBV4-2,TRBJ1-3,TGTGCCAGCAGCCAAGATTTAGGGAACACCATATATTTT,CASSQDLGNTIYF
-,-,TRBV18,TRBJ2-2,TGTGCCAGCTCACGACTTGACGGAAACACCGGGGAGCTGTTTTTT,CASSRLDGNTGELFF
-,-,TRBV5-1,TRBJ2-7,TGCGCCAGCAGCCACGAGCGGACCCCCTACGAGCAGTACTTC,CASSHERTPYEQYF
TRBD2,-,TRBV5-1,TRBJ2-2,TGCGCCAGCAGTCCGGGACTAGCGACAACGAACACCGGGGAGCTGTTTTTT,CASSPGLATTNTGELFF
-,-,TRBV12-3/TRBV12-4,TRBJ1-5,TGTGCCAGCAGCCCCGGACCCCATCAGCCCCAGCATTTT,CASSPGPHQPQHF
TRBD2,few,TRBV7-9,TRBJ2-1,TGTGCCAGCAGTTTCGGACTTAAGCGGGAGGAGCAGTTCTTC,CASSFGLKREEQFF
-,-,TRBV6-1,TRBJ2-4,TGTGCCAGCAGTGAATCGGGACTAAACATTCAGTACTTC,CASSESGLNIQYF
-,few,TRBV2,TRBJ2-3,TGTGCCAGCAGTACCCCAGGCTCCACAGATACGCAGTATTTT,CASSTPGSTDTQYF
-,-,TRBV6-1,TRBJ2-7,TGTGCCAGCAGTTGGGGGAGCTCTGCCTACGAGCAGTACTTC,CASSWGSSAYEQYF
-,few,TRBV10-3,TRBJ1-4,TGTGCCATCAGTGAGTCAACTCGCGGAGGGAAAATCGAAAAACTGTTTTTT,CAISESTRGGKIEKLFF
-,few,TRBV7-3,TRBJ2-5,TGTGCCAGCAGCTTAACTTCAGGGTCGGGGGAGACCCAGTACTTC,CASSLTSGSGETQYF
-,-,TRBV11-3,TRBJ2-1,TGTGCCAGCAGCTTAGTTGGCAGGGACCACAATGAGCAGTTCTTC,CASSLVGRDHNEQFF
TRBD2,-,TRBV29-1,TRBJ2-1,TGCAGCGCCGGGGACTACTCCAGTGAGCAGTTCTTC,CSAGDYSSEQFF
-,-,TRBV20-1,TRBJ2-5,TGCAGTGCTAGAGATCCTGTACCGCTGGGAGAGACCCAGTACTTC,CSARDPVPLGETQYF
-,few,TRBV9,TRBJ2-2,TGTGCCAGCAGCGTAAACAGGGATGGGACCGGGGAGCTGTTTTTT,CASSVNRDGTGELFF
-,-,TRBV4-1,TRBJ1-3,TGCGCCAGCAGCCAATACCAGGACGGCTATTCGGACTCTGGAAACACCATATATTTT,CASSQYQDGYSDSGNTIYF
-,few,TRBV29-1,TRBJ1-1,TGCAGCGTTGTTAGGGCGAACACTGAAGCTTTCTTT,CSVVRANTEAFF
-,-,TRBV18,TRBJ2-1,TGTGCCAGCTCAATACAGGGTTTGCCCTACAATGAGCAGTCCTTC,CASSIQGLPYNEQSF
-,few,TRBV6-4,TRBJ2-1,TGTGCCAGCAGTGCCTCCGGGACCCCAAGCTCCTACAATGAGCAGTTCTTC,CASSASGTPSSYNEQFF